Following are 28 T cell receptor beta chains from one sample sequenced in a study of siplizumab effects on memory and regulatory T cells. Profiling relied on immunoSEQ multiplex PCR, and the TCRdb table lists in-frame clones only, not all of them. The sample has around 86,000 clones, approximately 95% seen once. Sequencing was performed on non-Treg CD4+ T cells sorted from blood. The receptors were sampled from a human donor in good health.

On this clone itself: Other DNA sequences in the sample encode the same CDR3. The chain couples TRBV11-2 to TRBJ2-7; 7 bases match TRBD1. The germline gives CDR1 SGHAT, CDR2 FQNNGV. With 1 base clipped from V and 2 bases from J, the junction kept 2 bases outside the gene matches. The CDR3 runs 14 residues. DNA of the CDR3: TGTGCCAGCAGCTTAGGGACAGGCCCCTACGAGCAGTACTTC. Its protein product is CASSLGTGPYEQYF.

In this sample, this clone turned up once. This sequence joins TRBV19 and TRBJ1-1, with D possibly being TRBD1 (6 bases). Germline-derived CDR1 and CDR2 are LNHDA and SQIVND (reference sequence). The V end lost 5 bases, the J end lost 1 base, and 8 bases lay between the germline ends. CDR3 length equals 13 residues. In DNA form, the CDR3 reads TGTGCCAGTAGTCGACAGGAGAACACTGAAGCTTTCTTT. As protein: CASSRQENTEAFF.

J is TRBJ2-2 and V is TRBV5-4, with 7 bases lining up with TRBD1. Germline loops: CDR1 SGHNT, CDR2 YYREEE (reference sequence). This CDR3 spans 13 amino acids. Trimming at V came to 3 bases and at J to 6 bases, leaving 2 bases not matched to a gene. Written as DNA, the CDR3 is TGTGCCAGCAGCTCTACAGGGGCCGGGGAGCTGTTTTTT. It encodes CASSSTGAGELFF.

As for this clone: The junction departs from the called germline gene at one end, perhaps through a read error. V and J are TRBV7-7 and TRBJ1-4; possible D gene TRBD1, 6 bases. This CDR3 comprises 14 residues. CDR1 and CDR2 (germline): SSHAT, FNYEAQ (reference sequence). The CDR3 nucleotides are TGTGCTAGCAGCTTAGGCACAGGGAATGAAAAACTGTTTTTT. Its protein is CASSLGTGNEKLFF.

This chain connects TRBV30 to TRBJ2-1; 12 bases match TRBD1. The V and J ends lost 8 bases and 9 bases, in that order; junction bases with no gene match: 11. The CDR3 covers 14 residues. Looked up from germline, CDR1 is GTSNPN and CDR2 is SVGIG (reference sequence). Written as DNA, the CDR3 is TGTGCCCGTACCCCGGGACAGGGGGCAGGTGAGCAGTTCTTC. This encodes CARTPGQGAGEQFF.

The chain recombines TRBV4-1 with TRBJ2-3, with D tentatively TRBD2 (5 bases). Trimming took off 3 bases at V and 3 bases at J, with 7 bases between the two ends. CDR1 MGHRA and CDR2 YSYEKL come from the germline V gene. CDR3 length: 13 amino acids. The CDR3 loop is CASSQPGTDTQYF. CDR3 nucleotides: TGCGCCAGCAGCCAGCCGGGAACAGATACGCAGTATTTT.

This chain uses TRBV11-3 with TRBJ2-1, with TRBD2 identical over 11 bases. CDR1 and CDR2 (germline): SGHNT, YENEEA. With V trimmed by 8 bases and J by 1 base, 10 bases remained unmatched. This CDR3 is built from 17 residues. In DNA, the CDR3 is TGTGCCAGCGCCCTTTCTAGCGGGAGGAAGTCCTACAATGAGCAGTTCTTC. Its translation: CASALSSGRKSYNEQFF.

The chain is built from TRBV10-2 and TRBJ1-5; the D gene is possibly TRBD1 (5 bases). This CDR3 is 13 amino acids long. Germline loops: CDR1 WSHSY, CDR2 SAAADI. V was shortened by 6 bases and J by 7 bases, with 13 bases between the two germline ends. The CDR3 is CASSGTEGQPQHF. The CDR3 DNA is TGCGCCAGCAGCGGGACGGAAGGCCAGCCCCAGCATTTT.

This rearrangement joins TRBV2 to TRBJ1-4, with no clear D. Germline V gives CDR1 SNHLY, CDR2 FYNNEI. This CDR3 has 16 amino acids. V was shortened by 3 bases and J by 2 bases, with 13 bases between the two germline ends. The CDR3 nucleotides read TGTGCCAGCAGTGATAAACAGAGGCTGACTAATGAAAAACTGTTTTTT. It specifies CASSDKQRLTNEKLFF. The full variable domain, its missing parts supplied by reference TRBV2 and TRBJ1-4, is EPEVTQTPSHQVTQMGQEVILRCVPISNHLYFYWYRQILGQKVEFLVSFYNNEISEKSEIFDDQFSVERPDGSNFTLKIRSTKLEDSAMYFCASSDKQRLTNEKLFFGSGTQLSVL.

The chain recombines TRBV11-3 with TRBJ2-5, with no clear D. CDR3 length: 15 amino acids. V shed 5 bases and J shed 0 bases, with 13 bases lying between them. From germline, CDR1 is SGHNT and CDR2 YENEEA. In DNA, the CDR3 is TGTGCCAGCAGCCCCATTAGGTGGTACCAAGAGACCCAGTACTTC. This codes for CASSPIRWYQETQYF.

This sequence joins TRBV6-4 and TRBJ2-2, with 13 bases aligning to TRBD2. This CDR3 is built from 17 residues. The germline CDR1 and CDR2 sequences are MRHNA and SNTAGT. The trim removed 2 bases at V and 6 bases at J, leaving 6 bases unmatched. For the CDR3, the DNA is TGTGCCAGCAGTGACACGGGACTAGCGGGGAAGGCCGGGGAGCTGTTTTTT. The encoded protein is CASSDTGLAGKAGELFF.

The chain uses TRBV27 and TRBJ1-2, with TRBD1 matching over 7 bases. This CDR3 contains 17 residues. Germline values: CDR1 MNHEY, CDR2 SMNVEV (reference sequence). V lost 6 bases, J lost 0 bases, and 13 bases stayed unmatched. DNA for the CDR3: TGTGCCAGCAGATACCGCCGGATAGGGGGCTCTAACTATGGCTACACCTTC. Its protein is CASRYRRIGGSNYGYTF.

This sequence joins TRBV7-3 and TRBJ2-5, with D maybe TRBD2 (6 bases). V lost 5 bases, J lost 9 bases, and 16 bases lay in between. Germline values: CDR1 SGHTA, CDR2 FQGTGA. The CDR3 runs 13 residues. The CDR3 loop reads CASSTDQSGAQYF. CDR3 DNA sequence: TGTGCCAGCAGCACCGACCAATCGGGAGCCCAGTACTTC.

V and J are TRBV7-3 and TRBJ1-4, with TRBD1 matching 10 bases. Germline CDR1 and CDR2: SGHTA and FQGTGA. This CDR3 region has 15 residues. Trimming at V came to 5 bases and at J to 7 bases, leaving 7 bases not matched to a gene. The CDR3 is CASSLTGGTSEKLFF. CDR3 DNA sequence: TGTGCCAGCAGCCTGACAGGGGGCACTTCTGAAAAACTGTTTTTT. The variable domain in full, completed from reference TRBV7-3 and TRBJ1-4, reads GAGVSQTPSNKVTEKGKYVELRCDPISGHTALYWYRQSLGQGPEFLIYFQGTGAADDSGLPNDRFFAVRPEGSVSTLKIQRTERGDSAVYLCASSLTGGTSEKLFFGSGTQLSVL.

This clone has only one observation. This chain links TRBV7-3 with TRBJ2-5, with D perhaps matching TRBD2 (7 bases). The CDR3 has 13 amino acids. Germline CDR1 SGHTA, CDR2 FQGTGA. Trimming took 2 bases from V and 5 from J, leaving 9 bases between them. CDR3 residues: CASSLGRGETQYF. The CDR3 DNA is TGTGCCAGCAGCTTAGGGAGGGGGGAGACCCAGTACTTC. The full variable domain, rest sourced from reference TRBV7-3 and TRBJ2-5, is GAGVSQTPSNKVTEKGKYVELRCDPISGHTALYWYRQSLGQGPEFLIYFQGTGAADDSGLPNDRFFAVRPEGSVSTLKIQRTERGDSAVYLCASSLGRGETQYFGPGTRLLVL.

The rearrangement links TRBV11-3 to TRBJ1-5; no definite D call. Trimming stripped 1 base from V and 0 bases from J, with 13 bases between. This CDR3 spans 17 amino acids. CDR1 is SGHNT and CDR2 is YENEEA in the germline V gene. The CDR3 is CASSLARTGYSNQPQHF. Here the CDR3 DNA reads TGTGCCAGCAGCTTAGCCAGGACGGGATATAGCAATCAGCCCCAGCATTTT.

V and J are TRBV19 and TRBJ2-1; tentatively, D is TRBD2 (6 bases). Germline-derived CDR1 and CDR2 are LNHDA and SQIVND (reference sequence). V was clipped by 11 bases and J by 4 bases, with 12 bases between them. CDR3 length equals 12 residues. Here the CDR3 reads CASGTPYNEQFF. The DNA for the CDR3 is TGTGCCTCCGGGACTCCATACAATGAGCAGTTCTTC. Full variable domain (missing parts from reference TRBV19 and TRBJ2-1): DGGITQSPKYLFRKEGQNVTLSCEQNLNHDAMYWYRQDPGQGLRLIYYSQIVNDFQKGDIAEGYSVSREKKESFPLTVTSAQKNPTAFYLCASGTPYNEQFFGPGTRLTVL.

The V and J genes are TRBV18 and TRBJ2-7; perhaps D is TRBD1 or TRBD2 (6 bases each). V lost 3 bases, J lost 1 base, and 16 bases lay in between. CDR1 is KGHSH, CDR2 LQKENI, per germline. The CDR3 sequence is 16 residues long. The CDR3: CASSPKGGTASYEQYF. CDR3 DNA: TGTGCCAGCTCACCCAAGGGGGGTACGGCATCCTACGAGCAGTACTTC.

The chain is built from TRBV7-3 and TRBJ1-1; the D gene is possibly TRBD1 (5 bases). The CDR3 runs 14 residues. V lost 2 bases and J lost 1, with 8 bases in between. Germline assignment: CDR1 SGHTA and CDR2 FQGTGA. This CDR3 reads CASSLVGGNTEAFF. Here the CDR3 DNA reads TGTGCCAGCAGCTTAGTTGGGGGGAACACTGAAGCTTTCTTT. Using reference TRBV7-3 and TRBJ1-1 for the parts outside the CDR3, the full variable domain is GAGVSQTPSNKVTEKGKYVELRCDPISGHTALYWYRQSLGQGPEFLIYFQGTGAADDSGLPNDRFFAVRPEGSVSTLKIQRTERGDSAVYLCASSLVGGNTEAFFGQGTRLTVV.

CDR3 amino acids: CASSLLAGHSYEQYF. In DNA, the CDR3 is TGTGCCAGCAGCTTACTAGCGGGGCACTCCTACGAGCAGTACTTC. V is TRBV5-6 and J is TRBJ2-7, with 10 bases matching TRBD2. The V and J ends lost 2 bases and 0 bases, in that order; junction bases with no gene match: 2. Germline V CDR1 and CDR2: SGHDT, YYEEEE. This CDR3 comprises 15 residues. Filled out from reference TRBV5-6 and TRBJ2-7, the complete variable domain reads DAGVTQSPTHLIKTRGQQVTLRCSPKSGHDTVSWYQQALGQGPQFIFQYYEEEERQRGNFPDRFSGHQFPNYSSELNVNALLLGDSALYLCASSLLAGHSYEQYFGPGTRLTVT.

V is TRBV14 and J is TRBJ1-1, with D tentatively TRBD1 (5 bases). The CDR3 sequence is 14 residues long. V was pared by 3 bases and J by 4 bases, with 12 bases between. Germline values: CDR1 SGHDN, CDR2 FVKESK. The CDR3 coding sequence is TGTGCCAGCAGCCATACGTCAGGGACCACTGAAGCTTTCTTT. It codes for CASSHTSGTTEAFF.

This rearrangement joins TRBV30 to TRBJ2-5, with TRBD2 as a possible D gene (5 bases). The CDR3 has 12 residues. Germline values: CDR1 GTSNPN, CDR2 SVGIG (reference sequence). V lost 0 bases to trimming and J lost 4 bases, with 6 bases between them. The CDR3 DNA sequence: TGTGCCTGGAGTGTACTAGGAGAGACCCAGTACTTC. It codes for CAWSVLGETQYF.

The chain combines TRBV5-6 with TRBJ2-5, with D perhaps being TRBD1 or TRBD2 (6 bases each). CDR1 SGHDT and CDR2 YYEEEE come from the germline V gene. V lost 6 bases, J lost 3 bases, and 15 bases lay in between. The CDR3 totals 14 residues. This CDR3 is CASTAAGGEETQYF. In nucleotides, the CDR3 is TGTGCCAGCACCGCGGCCGGGGGCGAAGAGACCCAGTACTTC.

The genes are TRBV30 and TRBJ2-1; D tentatively reads TRBD1 or TRBD2 (6 bases each). Germline CDR1 is GTSNPN and CDR2 is SVGIG (reference sequence). The CDR3 sequence is 12 residues long. With 3 bases removed from V and 12 bases from J, the gap between germline ends came to 15 bases. The CDR3 bases are TGTGCCTGGAGCCTAAGGGGGGTGGGGCAGTTCTTC. Translated: CAWSLRGVGQFF. The entire variable domain, with the rest obtained from reference TRBV30 and TRBJ2-1, is as follows: SQTIHQWPATLVQPVGSPLSLECTVEGTSNPNLYWYRQAAGRGLQLLFYSVGIGQISSEVPQNLSASRPQDRQFILSSKKLLLSDSGFYLCAWSLRGVGQFFGPGTRLTVL.

The chain employs TRBV5-6 and TRBJ2-5; unclear D gene. This CDR3 is 17 amino acids long. Germline values: CDR1 SGHDT, CDR2 YYEEEE. Deletions cut 4 bases from V and 0 bases from J, with 19 bases between. The CDR3 sequence: CASSPPGQSLYQETQYF. Here the CDR3 DNA reads TGTGCCAGCAGCCCCCCCGGTCAGTCACTTTACCAAGAGACCCAGTACTTC.

The chain uses TRBV5-1 and TRBJ2-5; the match to TRBD2 covers 11 bases. Germline V lookup: CDR1 SGHRS, CDR2 YFSETQ. V dropped 7 bases and J dropped 1; count of bases not matched to a gene: 12. This CDR3 is built from 17 residues. CDR3 coding DNA: TGCGCCAGCGCGATCAGTCTAGCGGGGGGACCCCAAGAGACCCAGTACTTC. It codes for CASAISLAGGPQETQYF.

The chain links TRBV9 to TRBJ2-2; 11 nucleotides agree with TRBD2. The V segment lost 0 bases and the J segment 2 bases; nucleotides outside the gene matches: 6. Germline loops: CDR1 SGDLS, CDR2 YYNGEE. The CDR3 is made up of 18 amino acids. The CDR3 is CASSVATGLAGNTGELFF. The CDR3 DNA sequence: TGTGCCAGCAGCGTAGCTACCGGACTAGCGGGCAACACCGGGGAGCTGTTTTTT.

J is TRBJ2-3 and V is TRBV30, with D hard to call. CDR3 length equals 14 residues. Trimming took 0 bases from V and 6 from J, leaving 13 bases between them. Germline CDR1 reads GTSNPN; CDR2 reads SVGIG (reference sequence). Here the CDR3 reads CAWSVRGQLDTQYF. Written as DNA, the CDR3 is TGTGCCTGGAGTGTACGTGGGCAGCTCGATACGCAGTATTTT.